The subject of this entry is one T cell receptor (beta chain). The sample comes from a study of blood T cells in healthy people across ages. Total RNA was extracted at no less than 6 micrograms per sample. This CDR3 is 15 amino acids long. V lost 2 bases and J 6 bases, leaving 16 bases between the germline ends. From germline, CDR1 is MNHEY and CDR2 SVGEGT. It was with a sample-barcoded 5' primer and a J-beta primer mix that a second PCR of roughly 7 to 12 cycles was run. Every sample produced at least 3 million CDR3-containing paired-end reads. TCRdb recomputed calls from the 5' RACE reads with MiXCR, one row per CDR3 protein. The sample has about a million distinct CDR3 sequences, 45% to 60% seen once.

The rearrangement uses TRBV6-2 or TRBV6-3 and TRBJ2-5; unclear D gene. The clonotype originates from a woman in her fifties or sixties in good health. The specimen sequenced was blood. CDR3: CASSYPQVERKTQYF. As DNA, the CDR3 is TGTGCCAGCAGTTACCCCCAGGTCGAGAGGAAGACCCAGTACTTC.